Reported below is one T cell receptor beta chain. Its antigen is unidentified. The data are from a study of T cell responses to AZD1222 COVID-19 vaccine. Study-wide results and caveats: Clonal diversity may have been underestimated, and the donors were mostly white British, with more females than males.

Sequencing was performed with immunoSEQ multiplex PCR; in TCRdb, only in-frame clones are kept and a portion is missing. The sample lists around 120,000 clones; around 94% were seen once. Trimming shortened V by 3 bases and J by 5 bases, and 7 bases separated the two germline ends. Germline CDR1 reads MNHEY; CDR2 reads SMNVEV (reference sequence). The CDR3 consists of 12 residues. J is TRBJ1-1 and V is TRBV27; no reliable D call. This specimen consisted of peripheral blood, obtained on day 0 of AZD1222 vaccination. This receptor was taken from an adult in good health. In nucleotides, the CDR3 is TGTGCCAGCAGTTTCGTGACGACTGAAGCTTTCTTT. Protein: CASSFVTTEAFF.